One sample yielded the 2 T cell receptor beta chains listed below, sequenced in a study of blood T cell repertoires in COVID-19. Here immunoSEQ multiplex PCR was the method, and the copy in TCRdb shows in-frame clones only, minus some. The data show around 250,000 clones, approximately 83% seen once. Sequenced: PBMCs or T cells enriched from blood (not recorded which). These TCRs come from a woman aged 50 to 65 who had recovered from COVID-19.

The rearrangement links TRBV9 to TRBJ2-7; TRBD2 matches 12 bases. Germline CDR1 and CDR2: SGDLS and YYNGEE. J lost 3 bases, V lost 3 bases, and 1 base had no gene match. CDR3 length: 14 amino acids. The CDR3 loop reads CASSEGLAGYEQYF. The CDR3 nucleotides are TGTGCCAGCAGCGAGGGACTAGCGGGCTACGAGCAGTACTTC.

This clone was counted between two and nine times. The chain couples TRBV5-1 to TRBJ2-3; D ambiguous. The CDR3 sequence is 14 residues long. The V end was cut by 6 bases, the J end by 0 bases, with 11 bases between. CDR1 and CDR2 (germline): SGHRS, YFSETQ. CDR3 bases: TGCGCCAGCACTACTTCGGGTAGCACAGATACGCAGTATTTT. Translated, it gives CASTTSGSTDTQYF.